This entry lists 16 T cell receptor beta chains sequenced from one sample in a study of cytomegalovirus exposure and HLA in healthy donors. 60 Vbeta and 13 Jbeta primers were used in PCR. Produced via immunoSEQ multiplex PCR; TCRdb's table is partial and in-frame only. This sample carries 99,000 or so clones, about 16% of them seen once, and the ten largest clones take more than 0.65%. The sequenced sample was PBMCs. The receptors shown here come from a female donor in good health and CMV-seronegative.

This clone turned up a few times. The CDR3 region is CASSQGTNSPLHF. The CDR3 DNA reads TGTGCCAGCAGCCAGGGGACCAATTCACCCCTCCACTTT. The rearrangement uses TRBV7-2 and TRBJ1-6; possibly TRBD1 for D (6 bases). The CDR3 has 13 amino acids. V lost 5 bases and J lost 7, with 9 bases in between. Germline V gene data show CDR1 as SGHTA and CDR2 as FQGNSA.

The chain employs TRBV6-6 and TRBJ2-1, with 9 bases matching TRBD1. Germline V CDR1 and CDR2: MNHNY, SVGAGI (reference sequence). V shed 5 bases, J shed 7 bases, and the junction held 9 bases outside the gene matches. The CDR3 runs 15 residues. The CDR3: CASSPGTGTLNEQFF. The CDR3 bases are TGTGCCAGCAGTCCCGGGACAGGGACCCTTAATGAGCAGTTCTTC.

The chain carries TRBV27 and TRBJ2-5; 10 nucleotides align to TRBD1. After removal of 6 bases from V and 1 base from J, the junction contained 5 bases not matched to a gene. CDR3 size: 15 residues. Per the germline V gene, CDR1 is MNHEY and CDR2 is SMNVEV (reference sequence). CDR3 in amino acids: CASSPDRGPQETQYF. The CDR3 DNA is TGTGCCAGCAGCCCCGACAGGGGGCCCCAAGAGACCCAGTACTTC.

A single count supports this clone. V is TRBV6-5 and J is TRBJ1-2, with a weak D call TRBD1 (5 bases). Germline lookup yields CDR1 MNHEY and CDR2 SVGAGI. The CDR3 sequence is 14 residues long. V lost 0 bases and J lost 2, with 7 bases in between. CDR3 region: CASSYSSGNYGYTF. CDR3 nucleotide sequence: TGTGCCAGCAGTTACTCGTCAGGGAACTATGGCTACACCTTC.

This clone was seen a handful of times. Here the CDR3 DNA reads TGTGCCAGCAGCTTAACGGCCCCAGATACGCAGTATTTT. It specifies CASSLTAPDTQYF. This chain connects TRBV7-3 to TRBJ2-3; D remains unclear. Germline lookup yields CDR1 SGHTA and CDR2 FQGTGA. The ends were cut back, 0 bases at V and 4 bases at J, with 5 bases in the middle. The CDR3 covers 13 residues.

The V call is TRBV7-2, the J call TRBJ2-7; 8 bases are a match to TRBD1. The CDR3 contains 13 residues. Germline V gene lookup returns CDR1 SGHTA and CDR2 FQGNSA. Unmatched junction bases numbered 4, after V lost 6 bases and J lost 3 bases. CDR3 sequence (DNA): TGTGCCAGCAGTAATACAGGGGGCTACGAGCAGTACTTC. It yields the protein CASSNTGGYEQYF.

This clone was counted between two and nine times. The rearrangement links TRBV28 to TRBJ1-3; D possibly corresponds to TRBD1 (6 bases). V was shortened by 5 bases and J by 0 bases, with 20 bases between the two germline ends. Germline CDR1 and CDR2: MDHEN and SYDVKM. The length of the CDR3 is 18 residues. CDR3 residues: CASSRRNFQGSSGNTIYF. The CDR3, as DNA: TGTGCCAGCAGTCGAAGGAACTTTCAGGGGAGCTCTGGAAACACCATATATTTT.

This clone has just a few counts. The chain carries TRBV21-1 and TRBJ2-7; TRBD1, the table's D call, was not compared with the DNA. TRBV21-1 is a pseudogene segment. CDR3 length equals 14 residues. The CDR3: CASSNAGTGDEQYF. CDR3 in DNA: TGTGCCAGCAGCAACGCCGGGACAGGGGACGAGCAGTACTTC.

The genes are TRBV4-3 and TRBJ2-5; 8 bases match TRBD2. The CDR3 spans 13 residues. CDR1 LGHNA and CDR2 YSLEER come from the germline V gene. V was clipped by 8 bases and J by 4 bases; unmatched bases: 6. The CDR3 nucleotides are TGCGCCAGCGGCGGACGGGGGGGAGAGACCCAGTACTTC. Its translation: CASGGRGGETQYF.

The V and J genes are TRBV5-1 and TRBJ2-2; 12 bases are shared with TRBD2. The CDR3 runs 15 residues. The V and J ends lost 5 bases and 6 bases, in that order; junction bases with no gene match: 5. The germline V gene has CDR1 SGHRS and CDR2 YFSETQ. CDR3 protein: CASSWTSGDPGELFF. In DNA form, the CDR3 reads TGCGCCAGCAGTTGGACTAGCGGGGATCCCGGGGAGCTGTTTTTT.

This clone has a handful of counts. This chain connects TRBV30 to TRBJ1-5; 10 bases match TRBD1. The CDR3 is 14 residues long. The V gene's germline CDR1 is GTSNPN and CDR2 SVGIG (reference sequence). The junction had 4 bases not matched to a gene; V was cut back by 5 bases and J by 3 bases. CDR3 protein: CAWAGTGDNQPQHF. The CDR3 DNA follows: TGTGCCTGGGCGGGGACAGGGGACAATCAGCCCCAGCATTTT.

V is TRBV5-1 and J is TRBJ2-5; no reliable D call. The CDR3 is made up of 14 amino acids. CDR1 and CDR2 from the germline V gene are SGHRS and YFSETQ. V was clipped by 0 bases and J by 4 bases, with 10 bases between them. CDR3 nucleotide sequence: TGCGCCAGCAGCTTGGCGGTACGTGGAGAGACCCAGTACTTC. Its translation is CASSLAVRGETQYF.

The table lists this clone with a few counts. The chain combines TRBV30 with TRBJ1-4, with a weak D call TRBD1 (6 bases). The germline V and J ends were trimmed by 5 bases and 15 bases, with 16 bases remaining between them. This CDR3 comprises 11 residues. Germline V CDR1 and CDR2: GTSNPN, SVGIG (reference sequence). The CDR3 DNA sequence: TGTGCCTGGGGAGATGGACAGCAGGTGTTTTTT. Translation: CAWGDGQQVFF. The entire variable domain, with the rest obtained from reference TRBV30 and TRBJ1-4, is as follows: SQTIHQWPATLVQPVGSPLSLECTVEGTSNPNLYWYRQAAGRGLQLLFYSVGIGQISSEVPQNLSASRPQDRQFILSSKKLLLSDSGFYLCAWGDGQQVFFGSGTQLSVL.

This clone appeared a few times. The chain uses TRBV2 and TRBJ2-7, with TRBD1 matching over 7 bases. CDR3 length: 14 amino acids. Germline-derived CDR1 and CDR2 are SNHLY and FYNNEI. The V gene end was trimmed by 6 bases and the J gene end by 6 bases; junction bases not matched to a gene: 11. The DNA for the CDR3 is TGTGCCAGCAGCTTGCTTACAGGGGTAAGCGAGCAGTACTTC. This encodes CASSLLTGVSEQYF.

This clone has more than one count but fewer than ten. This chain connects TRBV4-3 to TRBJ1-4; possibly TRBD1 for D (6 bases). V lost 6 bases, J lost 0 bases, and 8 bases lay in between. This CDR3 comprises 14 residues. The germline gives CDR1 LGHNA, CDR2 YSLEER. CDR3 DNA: TGCGCCAGCAGGGACAGCCCAACTAATGAAAAACTGTTTTTT. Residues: CASRDSPTNEKLFF.

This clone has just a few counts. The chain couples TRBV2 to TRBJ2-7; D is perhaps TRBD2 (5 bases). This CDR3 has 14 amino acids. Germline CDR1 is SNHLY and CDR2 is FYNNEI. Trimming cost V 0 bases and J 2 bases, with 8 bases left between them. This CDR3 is CASSEATGAYEQYF. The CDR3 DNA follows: TGTGCCAGCAGTGAAGCTACCGGGGCCTACGAGCAGTACTTC. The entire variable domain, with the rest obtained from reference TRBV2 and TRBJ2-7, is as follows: EPEVTQTPSHQVTQMGQEVILRCVPISNHLYFYWYRQILGQKVEFLVSFYNNEISEKSEIFDDQFSVERPDGSNFTLKIRSTKLEDSAMYFCASSEATGAYEQYFGPGTRLTVT.